The next 3 T cell receptor beta chains were all read from a single sample in a study of OX40 agonist ivuxolimab in advanced cancers. TCRdb keeps only in-frame clones here, not all; method: immunoSEQ multiplex PCR. The table shows tens of thousands of clones, with about nine tenths occurring only once. The sequencing used CD4+ or CD8+ T cells sorted from blood, collected in a trial of the OX40 agonist ivuxolimab. The source is an adult with an advanced solid tumor such as melanoma, head and neck, liver or kidney cancer.

The chain recombines TRBV4-3 with TRBJ1-3; D uncertain. Germline values: CDR1 LGHNA, CDR2 YSLEER. The CDR3 contains 16 residues. Between the trimmed V and J ends, which lost 0 bases and 3 bases, there was a span of 12 bases. CDR3 DNA sequence: TGCGCCAGCAGCCAAGATCGGGGAACGCGTGGAAACACCATATATTTT. Protein: CASSQDRGTRGNTIYF.

The chain joins TRBV11-3 to TRBJ2-4; TRBD1 is a possible D gene (7 bases). The CDR3 is 13 amino acids. Germline-derived CDR1 and CDR2 are SGHNT and YENEEA. Trimming stripped 5 bases from V and 9 bases from J, with 14 bases between. CDR3 protein: CASSPRQGGIQYF. The CDR3 nucleotides read TGTGCCAGCAGCCCTAGACAGGGAGGCATTCAGTACTTC.

J is TRBJ1-1 and V is TRBV19, with D perhaps TRBD1 (5 bases). Trimming removed 7 bases from V and 10 bases from J, with 13 bases in between. Germline V CDR1 and CDR2: LNHDA, SQIVND (reference sequence). CDR3 size: 11 residues. The CDR3 loop is CASMGRGVAFF. CDR3 in DNA: TGTGCCAGTATGGGACGGGGAGTAGCTTTCTTT.